This entry is about one T cell receptor beta chain. These data are taken from a study of blood T cell repertoires in COVID-19. V lost 0 bases and J lost 6; bases outside the gene matches: 9. Germline values: CDR1 LGHNA, CDR2 YSLEER. This CDR3 is built from 16 residues. TCRdb's copy holds only in-frame clones and misses some; the assay was immunoSEQ multiplex PCR. The sample consists of 120,000 or so clones, 65% to 85% of them appearing once. The sample comprised peripheral blood. This chain uses TRBV4-3 with TRBJ2-7, with 9 positions matching TRBD2. The clonotype comes from a man at least 80 years old with active or convalescent COVID-19. The CDR3 region is CASSQEYGLAFVEQYF. The CDR3 DNA follows: TGCGCCAGCAGCCAAGAGTACGGACTAGCGTTTGTCGAGCAGTACTTC.